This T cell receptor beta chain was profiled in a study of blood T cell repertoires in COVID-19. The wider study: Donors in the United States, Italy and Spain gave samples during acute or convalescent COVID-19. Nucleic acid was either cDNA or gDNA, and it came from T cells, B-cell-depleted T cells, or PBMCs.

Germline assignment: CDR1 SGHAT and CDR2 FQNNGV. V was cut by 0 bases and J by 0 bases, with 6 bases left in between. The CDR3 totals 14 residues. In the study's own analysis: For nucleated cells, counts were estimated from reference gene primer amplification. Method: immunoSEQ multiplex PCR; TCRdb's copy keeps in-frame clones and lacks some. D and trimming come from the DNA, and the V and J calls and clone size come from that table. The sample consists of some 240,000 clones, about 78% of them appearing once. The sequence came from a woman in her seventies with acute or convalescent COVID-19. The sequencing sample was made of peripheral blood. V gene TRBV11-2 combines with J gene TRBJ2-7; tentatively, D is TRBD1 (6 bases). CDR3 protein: CASSLEGHSYEQYF. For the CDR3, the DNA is TGTGCCAGCAGCTTAGAGGGACACTCCTACGAGCAGTACTTC.